The T cell receptor beta chain under discussion was sequenced for a study of CD8 T cells in Susac syndrome. Reverse transcription of roughly 0.5 to 1 ug RNA used random hexamers. Each CDR3 protein gets one entry after TCRdb re-called the immunoSEQ multiplex PCR reads with MiXCR. The sample lists 150,000 to 200,000 distinct CDR3 sequences, roughly 94% occurring once. The V end was cut by 2 bases, the J end by 10 bases, with 18 bases between. The V gene's germline CDR1 is SGHTA and CDR2 FQGNSA. This CDR3 has 15 amino acids. This TCR derives from a human donor with multiple sclerosis. This sequence joins TRBV7-2 and TRBJ2-1; a possible D gene is TRBD2 (5 bases). The sample consisted of CD4+ T cells from PBMCs. The CDR3 here is CASSLTGSASGEQFF. The CDR3 DNA is TGTGCCAGCAGCTTAACGGGTAGCGCCAGTGGCGAGCAGTTCTTC.